This TCR beta chain was recorded in a study of beta chain features in type 1 diabetes. The isolated RNA, all of it, was reverse transcribed, so expressed TCRB transcripts were what got sequenced. Produced via immunoSEQ multiplex PCR; TCRdb's table is partial and in-frame only. Here the sample spans hundreds of thousands of clones, less than 20% being singletons. Donors underwent one heparinised blood draw, 90 to 150 mL on average. Trimming removed 6 bases at V and 5 bases at J, with 13 bases between. The CDR3 has 13 amino acids. Germline-derived CDR1 and CDR2 are SGHAT and FQDESV (reference sequence). The study, taken as a whole, reports: Researchers caution that PCR might favor shorter templates, equally among patients and controls.

The table lists this clone with a few counts. Its antigen is unidentified. This TCR came from a man aged 18-30 years in good health. The material sequenced was naive CD4+ T cells from blood. This chain connects TRBV11-1 to TRBJ2-5, with D perhaps being TRBD1 or TRBD2 (6 bases each). The CDR3 nucleotides read TGTGCCAGCAGTTACGGGGGACACGAGACCCAGTACTTC. Protein: CASSYGGHETQYF.